The 25 T cell receptor beta chains in this list originate from one sample, sequenced in a study of T cell responses to AZD1222 COVID-19 vaccine. TCRdb's table, derived via immunoSEQ multiplex PCR, lists solely in-frame clones and lacks some. The sample has 200,000 or so clones, about 92% seen once. Sequenced material: peripheral blood, taken on day 0 of AZD1222 vaccination. The receptors were gathered from an adult in good health.

CDR3 region: CASSPVGQGVYEQYV. CDR3 sequence (DNA): TGTGCCAGCAGCCCCGTTGGACAGGGAGTATACGAGCAGTACGTC. The chain joins TRBV7-9 to TRBJ2-7, with 8 bases aligning to TRBD1. The V gene's germline CDR1 is SEHNR and CDR2 FQNEAQ (reference sequence). Trimming cost V 5 bases and J 4 bases; bases outside gene matches: 10. CDR3 length: 15 residues.

The rearrangement links TRBV30 to TRBJ2-1; 9 bases agree with TRBD2. This CDR3 comprises 13 residues. CDR1 is GTSNPN and CDR2 is SVGIG in the germline V gene (reference sequence). Trimming took 0 bases from V and 7 from J; bases not matched to a gene: 1. This CDR3 is CAWSVGLANEQFF. The CDR3 coding sequence is TGTGCCTGGAGTGTGGGACTAGCAAATGAGCAGTTCTTC.

This clone was observed a single time. The chain carries TRBV5-4 and TRBJ2-7; D is unresolved. This CDR3 is built from 14 residues. V was cut by 7 bases and J by 5 bases, with 19 bases left in between. Germline lookup yields CDR1 SGHNT and CDR2 YYREEE (reference sequence). The DNA for the CDR3 is TGTGCCAGCTCCTCAGGACGAAGAATGAACGAGCAGTACTTC. As protein: CASSSGRRMNEQYF.

The V gene is TRBV7-2, the J gene TRBJ2-7; possible D gene TRBD2, 5 bases. The V gene lost 1 base and the J gene lost 0 bases, with 7 bases spanning the gap. The CDR3 has 14 residues. The germline CDR1 and CDR2 sequences are SGHTA and FQGNSA. The CDR3 region is CASSLGGNSYEQYF. In DNA form, the CDR3 reads TGTGCCAGCAGCTTAGGAGGGAACTCCTACGAGCAGTACTTC.

The chain couples TRBV9 to TRBJ1-1, with TRBD1 matching over 7 bases. J was trimmed by 2 bases and V by 2 bases; bases with no gene match: 3. The CDR3 is made up of 14 amino acids. Germline loops: CDR1 SGDLS, CDR2 YYNGEE. In DNA form, the CDR3 reads TGTGCCAGCAGCGTGGGACAGACTAACACTGAAGCTTTCTTT. Amino acid sequence: CASSVGQTNTEAFF.

This clone has at least ten counts. The same CDR3 arises from other DNA sequences in this sample as well. This chain connects TRBV3-1 (or the pseudogene TRBV3-2) to TRBJ2-1; unclear D gene. The V gene lost 2 bases and the J gene lost 0 bases, with 8 bases spanning the gap. Germline lookup yields CDR1 LGHDT and CDR2 YNNKEL (reference sequence). This CDR3 is 15 amino acids long. DNA of the CDR3: TGTGCCAGCAGCCAATCGCCCGACTCCTACAATGAGCAGTTCTTC. Its protein product is CASSQSPDSYNEQFF.

This clone was counted once. The chain links TRBV2 to TRBJ1-2; D not resolved. This CDR3 has 13 amino acids. V gave up 3 bases and J gave up 1 base, with 6 bases separating them. CDR1 is SNHLY and CDR2 is FYNNEI in the germline V gene. The CDR3 DNA reads as TGTGCCAGCAGTGAGGACGGTAACTATGGCTACACCTTC. It translates to CASSEDGNYGYTF.

V gene TRBV11-2 combines with J gene TRBJ2-1; D is uncertain. This CDR3 spans 16 amino acids. Trimming cost V 2 bases and J 0 bases, with 11 bases left between them. Germline loops: CDR1 SGHAT, CDR2 FQNNGV. CDR3 loop: CASSLLLPSSYNEQFF. The CDR3 region has the DNA TGTGCCAGCAGCTTACTCTTACCGAGCTCCTACAATGAGCAGTTCTTC.

This chain joins TRBV3-1 (or the pseudogene TRBV3-2) and TRBJ1-1; a weak D match, TRBD1 (5 bases). The CDR3 extends over 15 amino acids. Trimming took 3 bases from V and 0 from J, leaving 11 bases between them. Germline V gives CDR1 LGHDT, CDR2 YNNKEL (reference sequence). The CDR3 bases are TGTGCCAGCAGCCAGGGGACCGCTTTGAACACTGAAGCTTTCTTT. Protein product: CASSQGTALNTEAFF.

The chain joins TRBV3-1 (or the pseudogene TRBV3-2) to TRBJ2-4; 10 nucleotides align to TRBD1. Germline-derived CDR1 and CDR2 are LGHDT and YNNKEL (reference sequence). The junction had 6 bases not matched to a gene; V was cut back by 4 bases and J by 9 bases. The CDR3 runs to 14 residues. CDR3 DNA: TGTGCCAGCAGCCTCCTGACAGGGGGCGGCATTCAGTACTTC. Translation gives CASSLLTGGGIQYF.

The chain recombines TRBV5-4 with TRBJ2-7, with TRBD1 matching 7 bases. Germline CDR1 SGHNT, CDR2 YYREEE (reference sequence). The CDR3 extends over 13 amino acids. J was trimmed by 2 bases and V by 4 bases; bases with no gene match: 3. This CDR3 reads CASSRDRAYEQYV. Here the CDR3 DNA reads TGTGCCAGCAGCAGGGACAGAGCCTACGAGCAGTACGTC.

The rearrangement joins TRBV18 to TRBJ1-1; D call uncertain. The CDR3 loop spans 13 amino acids. Per germline, CDR1 KGHSH and CDR2 LQKENI. Trimming shortened V by 8 bases and J by 1 base, and 11 bases separated the two germline ends. This CDR3 is CASELSPNTEAFF. The CDR3 coding sequence is TGTGCCAGCGAACTTAGTCCGAACACTGAAGCTTTCTTT.

The table lists this clone with a count of one. This chain joins TRBV7-2 and TRBJ1-2; TRBD1 might be the D (6 bases). Trimming cost V 5 bases and J 5 bases, with 15 bases left between them. The CDR3 is 14 amino acids. Germline V lookup: CDR1 SGHTA, CDR2 FQGNSA. In DNA form, the CDR3 reads TGTGCCAGCAGCCCGGGGAGGGGGAGGTATGGCTACACCTTC. Translation: CASSPGRGRYGYTF.

The V call is TRBV14, the J call TRBJ1-5, with D unresolved. V lost 10 bases, J lost 3 bases, and 16 bases lay in between. This CDR3 comprises 14 residues. Germline V lookup: CDR1 SGHDN, CDR2 FVKESK. The CDR3 loop reads CANDGPQHNQPQHF. CDR3 coding DNA: TGTGCCAATGACGGGCCACAGCACAATCAGCCCCAGCATTTT. Using reference TRBV14 and TRBJ1-5 for the parts outside the CDR3, the full variable domain is EAGVTQFPSHSVIEKGQTVTLRCDPISGHDNLYWYRRVMGKEIKFLLHFVKESKQDESGMPNNRFLAERTGGTYSTLKVQPAELEDSGVYFCANDGPQHNQPQHFGDGTRLSIL.

This chain links TRBV27 with TRBJ1-2, with D possibly being TRBD1 (5 bases). This CDR3 is 14 amino acids long. The germline V gene has CDR1 MNHEY and CDR2 SMNVEV (reference sequence). The V and J ends lost 3 bases and 3 bases respectively, with 11 bases between them. The CDR3 nucleotides are TGTGCCAGCAGTTTCCTGGAGGGGCACTATGGCTACACCTTC. This codes for CASSFLEGHYGYTF.

The chain joins TRBV5-1 to TRBJ2-1, with D unresolved. Per germline, CDR1 SGHRS and CDR2 YFSETQ. CDR3 length: 14 residues. Trimming took off 0 bases at V and 7 bases at J, with 11 bases between the two ends. The CDR3 nucleotides are TGCGCCAGCAGCTTGGAAGTTGGTAGAAATGAGCAGTTCTTC. Amino acids: CASSLEVGRNEQFF.

This chain joins TRBV9 and TRBJ2-1, with 10 bases matching TRBD1. Germline CDR1 and CDR2: SGDLS and YYNGEE. V dropped 0 bases and J dropped 3; count of bases not matched to a gene: 3. The CDR3 has 16 residues. The CDR3 reads CASSVGGTGDYNEQFF. DNA for the CDR3: TGTGCCAGCAGCGTAGGCGGGACAGGGGACTACAATGAGCAGTTCTTC.

The chain joins TRBV28 to TRBJ1-2, with 11 positions matching TRBD1. Trimming at V came to 3 bases and at J to 5 bases, leaving 2 bases not matched to a gene. Germline values: CDR1 MDHEN, CDR2 SYDVKM. The CDR3 is 14 amino acids. For the CDR3, the DNA is TGTGCCAGCAGTTTTGGACAGGGGGCTTATGGCTACACCTTC. Amino acids: CASSFGQGAYGYTF.

The genes are TRBV7-9 and TRBJ1-5; possibly TRBD1 for D (5 bases). Germline V gives CDR1 SEHNR, CDR2 FQNEAQ (reference sequence). V was clipped by 5 bases and J by 4 bases, with 15 bases between them. This CDR3 spans 15 amino acids. The CDR3 DNA sequence: TGTGCCAGCAGCCCCTCGGGGGGGTTAAATCAGCCCCAGCATTTT. It codes for CASSPSGGLNQPQHF.

This chain connects TRBV11-2 to TRBJ1-2, with no clear D. The length of the CDR3 is 14 residues. In germline, CDR1 is SGHAT, CDR2 FQNNGV. V shed 5 bases and J shed 9 bases, with 19 bases lying between them. CDR3 coding DNA: TGTGCCAGCAGCCCCATTTCGGGTCGCGTCAGCTACACCTTC. Protein: CASSPISGRVSYTF.

The table lists this clone with a count of one. V is TRBV28 and J is TRBJ1-1, with D maybe TRBD1 (6 bases). Germline V gene data show CDR1 as MDHEN and CDR2 as SYDVKM. Trimming took 3 bases from V and 5 from J, leaving 13 bases between them. The length of the CDR3 is 14 residues. CDR3 nucleotides: TGTGCCAGCAGTTTTACAGGGACTACTACTGAAGCTTTCTTT. It yields the protein CASSFTGTTTEAFF.

V gene TRBV18 combines with J gene TRBJ1-3, with TRBD1 as a possible D gene (6 bases). The CDR3 runs to 14 residues. V dropped 2 bases and J dropped 8 bases, with 13 bases sitting between them. Germline lookup yields CDR1 KGHSH and CDR2 LQKENI. The CDR3 sequence is CASSPDRRKDTIYF. CDR3 sequence (DNA): TGTGCCAGCTCACCAGACAGGAGGAAAGACACCATATATTTT. Full variable domain (rest looked up from reference TRBV18 and TRBJ1-3): NAGVMQNPRHLVRRRGQEARLRCSPMKGHSHVYWYRQLPEEGLKFMVYLQKENIIDESGMPKERFSAEFPKEGPSILRIQQVVRGDSAAYFCASSPDRRKDTIYFGEGSWLTVV.

V usage is TRBV19 and J usage is TRBJ1-1; D remains unclear. The CDR3 runs to 13 residues. The V gene lost 1 base and the J gene lost 4 bases, with 7 bases spanning the gap. The germline gives CDR1 LNHDA, CDR2 SQIVND (reference sequence). In nucleotides, the CDR3 is TGTGCCAGTAGTATAGGGAGGAGCACTGAAGCTTTCTTT. It encodes CASSIGRSTEAFF.

V and J are TRBV25-1 and TRBJ1-2; 7 bases are shared with TRBD1. There are 14 residues in the CDR3. Germline CDR1 reads MGHDK; CDR2 reads SYGVNS. Trimming took 6 bases from V and 7 from J; bases not matched to a gene: 11. The CDR3 is CASRDSGQAGGYTF. The CDR3, as DNA: TGTGCCAGCAGAGACTCCGGACAGGCGGGTGGCTACACCTTC.

The chain combines TRBV7-2 with TRBJ1-4; tentatively, D is TRBD1 (6 bases). The germline V gene has CDR1 SGHTA and CDR2 FQGNSA. The germline V and J ends were trimmed by 1 base and 8 bases, with 17 bases remaining between them. The CDR3 totals 16 residues. CDR3 coding DNA: TGTGCCAGCAGCTTAGGTCCTCCAGGGGTCGAAGAAAAACTGTTTTTT. Its translation: CASSLGPPGVEEKLFF.